This T cell receptor beta chain was observed in a study of T cells in Graves' hyperthyroidism and ophthalmopathy. This clonotype was seen ten or more times. The CDR3 is 16 amino acids. V lost 0 bases and J lost 0; bases outside the gene matches: 3. Per the germline V gene, CDR1 is SGHRS and CDR2 is YFSETQ. Amplification yielded TCR beta CDR3 regions, with RNA transcripts as the source. A set of HTBI primers served as the primers for a first-round RT-PCR of the TCR CDR3. TCRdb reprocessed the multiplex PCR reads via MiXCR and lists one record per CDR3 protein. In the table there are about 270,000 distinct CDR3 sequences, roughly 15% of which are singletons. Exclusion criteria comprised uncontrolled infection, other autoimmune disease, pregnancy or lactation.

The specimen sequenced was blood. The rearrangement uses TRBV5-1 and TRBJ2-3, with 8 nucleotides matching TRBD2. The receptor's source is a woman between 50 and 59 years old with Graves' hyperthyroidism that later progressed to Graves' ophthalmopathy. CDR3 amino acids: CASSLATSGSTDTQYF. CDR3 bases: TGCGCCAGCAGCTTGGCCACTAGCGGTAGCACAGATACGCAGTATTTT.